These 19 T cell receptor beta chains came from one sample sequenced in a study of blood T cell repertoires in COVID-19. This table comes from immunoSEQ multiplex PCR, and its TCRdb copy is limited to in-frame clones, with some not included. Here the sample spans tens of thousands of clones, under 90% being singletons. The specimen sequenced was peripheral blood. The receptors originated from a human donor in a cohort sampled during active COVID-19.

The J gene is TRBJ2-7, the V gene TRBV7-2; the D gene is possibly TRBD1 (5 bases). V dropped 5 bases and J dropped 0 bases, with 11 bases sitting between them. CDR3 length: 14 amino acids. Looked up from germline, CDR1 is SGHTA and CDR2 is FQGNSA. The CDR3 DNA reads TGTGCCAGCAGCCCCTGGCAGGGCTCCTACGAGCAGTACTTC. It translates to CASSPWQGSYEQYF. Based on the CDR3 plus reference TRBV7-2 and TRBJ2-7, the full variable domain is GAGVSQSPSNKVTEKGKDVELRCDPISGHTALYWYRQSLGQGLEFLIYFQGNSAPDKSGLPSDRFSAERTGGSVSTLTIQRTQQEDSAVYLCASSPWQGSYEQYFGPGTRLTVT.

The rearrangement links TRBV9 to TRBJ1-2, with D perhaps TRBD1 (6 bases). Looked up from germline, CDR1 is SGDLS and CDR2 is YYNGEE. The CDR3 covers 14 residues. Trimming took 4 bases from V and 9 from J, leaving 19 bases between them. CDR3 coding DNA: TGTGCCAGCAGCAAACTCTATACAGGGAATAGCTACACCTTC. It codes for CASSKLYTGNSYTF. Drawing the rest from reference TRBV9 and TRBJ1-2, the complete variable domain is DSGVTQTPKHLITATGQRVTLRCSPRSGDLSVYWYQQSLDQGLQFLIQYYNGEERAKGNILERFSAQQFPDLHSELNLSSLELGDSALYFCASSKLYTGNSYTFGSGTRLTVV.

The chain combines TRBV19 with TRBJ1-4; TRBD1 is a possible D gene (6 bases). This CDR3 is 15 amino acids long. The V and J ends lost 4 bases and 8 bases respectively, with 17 bases between them. Germline V gives CDR1 LNHDA, CDR2 SQIVND (reference sequence). The CDR3 region has the DNA TGTGCCAGTAGTAACAGGGTGCAGACAGGAGAAAAACTGTTTTTT. Amino acid sequence: CASSNRVQTGEKLFF.

The chain links TRBV5-6 to TRBJ1-3, with D maybe TRBD1 (6 bases). The CDR3 runs to 15 residues. Germline CDR1 reads SGHDT; CDR2 reads YYEEEE. Trimming pared 2 bases from V and 4 bases from J, leaving 13 bases between. The CDR3 bases are TGTGCCAGCAGCTTCCGGGGGGCAGGGGGAAACACCATATATTTT. Encoded protein: CASSFRGAGGNTIYF.

The rearrangement links TRBV12-3 or TRBV12-4 to TRBJ1-5; D is unresolved. The CDR3 loop spans 12 amino acids. V was pared by 6 bases and J by 11 bases, with 14 bases between. The CDR3 spells CASSPSGLAQHF. The CDR3 bases are TGTGCCAGCAGCCCCTCAGGACTGGCCCAGCATTTT.

The V gene is TRBV6-5, the J gene TRBJ1-1, with 7 bases identical to TRBD1. Germline CDR1 and CDR2: MNHEY and SVGAGI. J lost 5 bases, V lost 6 bases, and 9 bases had no gene match. The CDR3 runs 14 residues. The CDR3 DNA is TGTGCCAGCAGAGGGGGCCCGGGTCGGACTGAAGCTTTCTTT. This translates into CASRGGPGRTEAFF.

This rearrangement joins TRBV9 to TRBJ2-7; maybe TRBD2 (5 bases). Germline values: CDR1 SGDLS, CDR2 YYNGEE. The CDR3 sequence is 13 residues long. The germline V and J ends were trimmed by 0 bases and 2 bases, with 6 bases remaining between them. The CDR3 here is CASSVAGTYEQYF. The CDR3 region has the DNA TGTGCCAGCAGCGTAGCGGGAACCTACGAGCAGTACTTC. Full variable domain (outside the CDR3, taken from reference TRBV9 and TRBJ2-7): DSGVTQTPKHLITATGQRVTLRCSPRSGDLSVYWYQQSLDQGLQFLIQYYNGEERAKGNILERFSAQQFPDLHSELNLSSLELGDSALYFCASSVAGTYEQYFGPGTRLTVT.

The J gene is TRBJ2-7, the V gene TRBV5-1; TRBD2 might be the D (5 bases). V lost 0 bases and J lost 6, with 13 bases in between. Per germline, CDR1 SGHRS and CDR2 YFSETQ. CDR3 size: 14 residues. The CDR3 reads CASSLDTGSAEQYF. The CDR3 nucleotides are TGCGCCAGCAGCTTGGATACGGGGTCTGCCGAGCAGTACTTC.

The chain has TRBV5-4 and TRBJ2-7; the D is unclear. The CDR3 runs 12 residues. The germline V and J ends were trimmed by 2 bases and 4 bases, with 7 bases remaining between them. Germline assignment: CDR1 SGHNT and CDR2 YYREEE (reference sequence). CDR3 sequence reads: CASSFGVYEQYF. Written as DNA, the CDR3 is TGTGCCAGCAGCTTTGGAGTGTACGAGCAGTACTTC. The whole variable domain, filled in from reference TRBV5-4 and TRBJ2-7, reads ETGVTQSPTHLIKTRGQQVTLRCSSQSGHNTVSWYQQALGQGPQFIFQYYREEENGRGNFPPRFSGLQFPNYSSELNVNALELDDSALYLCASSFGVYEQYFGPGTRLTVT.

This chain links TRBV2 with TRBJ1-1; unclear D gene. Germline-derived CDR1 and CDR2 are SNHLY and FYNNEI. The length of the CDR3 is 13 residues. The V gene lost 4 bases and the J gene lost 4 bases, with 10 bases spanning the gap. The CDR3 loop reads CASSVIGATEAFF. The CDR3 DNA sequence: TGTGCCAGCAGTGTGATAGGAGCCACTGAAGCTTTCTTT.

This rearrangement joins TRBV25-1 to TRBJ2-2, with TRBD2 identical over 10 bases. The germline gives CDR1 MGHDK, CDR2 SYGVNS. CDR3 length equals 14 residues. With V trimmed by 6 bases and J by 3 bases, 1 base remained unmatched. CDR3 DNA: TGTGCCAGCAGCGGGACTAGCGACACCGGGGAGCTGTTTTTT. Residues: CASSGTSDTGELFF.

V and J are TRBV11-2 and TRBJ2-5; 7 bases match TRBD2. Unmatched junction bases numbered 8, after V lost 2 bases and J lost 2 bases. This CDR3 comprises 16 residues. Germline V gives CDR1 SGHAT, CDR2 FQNNGV. The CDR3 loop is CASSLIGWGGQETQYF. In DNA, the CDR3 is TGTGCCAGCAGCTTAATAGGATGGGGGGGTCAAGAGACCCAGTACTTC.

V is TRBV27 and J is TRBJ1-6; D remains ambiguous. Per germline, CDR1 MNHEY and CDR2 SMNVEV (reference sequence). The CDR3 has 16 amino acids. The V end was cut by 3 bases, the J end by 0 bases, with 9 bases between. The CDR3 spells CASSFWGGSYNSPLHF. DNA for the CDR3: TGTGCCAGCAGTTTTTGGGGAGGCTCCTATAATTCACCCCTCCACTTT.

The chain carries TRBV4-1 and TRBJ2-6; TRBD2 aligns across 8 bases. The trim removed 2 bases at V and 2 bases at J, leaving 5 bases unmatched. Germline CDR1 MGHRA, CDR2 YSYEKL. This CDR3 region has 17 residues. CDR3 in amino acids: CASSQIAGTTGANVLTF. In DNA, the CDR3 is TGCGCCAGCAGCCAAATAGCGGGGACGACTGGGGCCAACGTCCTGACTTTC.

This chain links TRBV6-5 with TRBJ1-6; no firm D call. The CDR3 is 16 amino acids. Germline CDR1 is MNHEY and CDR2 is SVGAGI. The V end lost 2 bases, the J end lost 3 bases, and 11 bases lay between the germline ends. For the CDR3, the DNA is TGTGCCAGCAGTTACAGTCCTGGCGGCTATAATTCACCCCTCCACTTT. Encoded protein: CASSYSPGGYNSPLHF.

This clone was detected only once. The chain uses TRBV6-6 and TRBJ1-1; D not certain. The V gene's germline CDR1 is MNHNY and CDR2 SVGAGI (reference sequence). The CDR3 extends over 15 amino acids. V was trimmed by 0 bases and J by 1 base, leaving 9 bases between them. CDR3 coding DNA: TGTGCCAGCAGTTACTCTCAAGCTCCGAACACTGAAGCTTTCTTT. This sequence encodes CASSYSQAPNTEAFF.

The chain couples TRBV6-9 to TRBJ2-7; D gene ambiguous. The V and J ends lost 8 bases and 6 bases respectively, with 20 bases between them. The germline V gene has CDR1 MNHGY and CDR2 SVAAGI. The CDR3 runs 14 residues. This chain's CDR3 is CASRKAYTWAEQYF. In DNA, the CDR3 is TGTGCCAGCCGAAAAGCCTACACATGGGCCGAGCAGTACTTC.

This clone was detected once. CDR3 protein: CASSDIYEQYF. The CDR3 DNA sequence: TGTGCCAGCAGTGACATCTACGAGCAGTACTTC. The chain links TRBV6-6 to TRBJ2-7, with D hard to call. CDR1 and CDR2 from the germline V gene are MNHNY and SVGAGI (reference sequence). The V end lost 5 bases, the J end lost 3 bases, and 5 bases lay between the germline ends. The CDR3 consists of 11 residues.

The chain is built from TRBV7-8 and TRBJ1-1; 9 bases match TRBD1. The CDR3 consists of 15 residues. With V trimmed by 5 bases and J by 0 bases, 4 bases remained unmatched. Germline lookup yields CDR1 SGHVS and CDR2 FQNEAQ. The CDR3 here is CASSEDRGMNTEAFF. In DNA form, the CDR3 reads TGTGCCAGCAGCGAGGACAGGGGAATGAACACTGAAGCTTTCTTT. The full variable domain, completed using reference TRBV7-8 and TRBJ1-1, is GAGVSQSPRYKVAKRGQDVALRCDPISGHVSLFWYQQALGQGPEFLTYFQNEAQLDKSGLPSDRFFAERPEGSVSTLKIQRTQQEDSAVYLCASSEDRGMNTEAFFGQGTRLTVV.